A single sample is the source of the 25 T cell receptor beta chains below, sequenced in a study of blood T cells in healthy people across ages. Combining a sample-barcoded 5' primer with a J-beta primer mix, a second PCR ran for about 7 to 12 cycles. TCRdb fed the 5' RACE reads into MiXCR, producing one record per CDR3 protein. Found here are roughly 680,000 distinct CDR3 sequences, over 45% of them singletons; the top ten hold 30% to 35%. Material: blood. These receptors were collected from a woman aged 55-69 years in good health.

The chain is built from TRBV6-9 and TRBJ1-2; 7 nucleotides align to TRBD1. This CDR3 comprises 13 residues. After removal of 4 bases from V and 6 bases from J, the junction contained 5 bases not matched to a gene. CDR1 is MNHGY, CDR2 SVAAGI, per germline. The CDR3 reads CASSWEGANGYTF. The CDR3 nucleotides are TGTGCCAGCAGTTGGGAGGGGGCTAATGGCTACACCTTC.

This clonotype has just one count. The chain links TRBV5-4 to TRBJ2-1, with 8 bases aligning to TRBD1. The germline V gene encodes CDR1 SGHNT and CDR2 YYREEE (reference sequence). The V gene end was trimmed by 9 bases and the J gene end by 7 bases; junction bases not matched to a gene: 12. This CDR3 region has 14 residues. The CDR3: CAILDRGDLNEQFF. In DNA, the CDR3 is TGTGCCATCCTAGACAGGGGAGATCTTAATGAGCAGTTCTTC.

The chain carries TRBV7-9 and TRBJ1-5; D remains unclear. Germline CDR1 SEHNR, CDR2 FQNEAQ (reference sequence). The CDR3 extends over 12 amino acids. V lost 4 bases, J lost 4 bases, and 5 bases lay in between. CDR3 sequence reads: CASSSTNQPQHF. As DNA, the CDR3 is TGTGCCAGCAGCTCCACTAATCAGCCCCAGCATTTT.

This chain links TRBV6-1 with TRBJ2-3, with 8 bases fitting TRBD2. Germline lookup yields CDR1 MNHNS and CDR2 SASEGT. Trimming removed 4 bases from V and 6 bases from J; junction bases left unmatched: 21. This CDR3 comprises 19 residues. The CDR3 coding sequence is TGTGCCAGCAGTGGTCGCGACCACTCTATAAGCGGGAGATCTGATACGCAGTATTTT. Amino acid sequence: CASSGRDHSISGRSDTQYF.

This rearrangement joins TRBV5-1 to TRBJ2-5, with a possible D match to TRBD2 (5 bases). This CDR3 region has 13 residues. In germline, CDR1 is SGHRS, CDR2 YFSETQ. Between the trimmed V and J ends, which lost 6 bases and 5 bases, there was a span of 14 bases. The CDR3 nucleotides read TGCGCCAGCACCAGAGGGTTTCGGGAGACCCAGTACTTC. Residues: CASTRGFRETQYF.

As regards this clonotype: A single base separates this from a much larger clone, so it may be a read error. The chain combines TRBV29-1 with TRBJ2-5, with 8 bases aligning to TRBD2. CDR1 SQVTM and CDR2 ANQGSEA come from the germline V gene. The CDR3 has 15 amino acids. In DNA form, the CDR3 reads TGCAGCGTTGAAGACCCTCACGGGAGGGGAGAGGCCCAGTACTTC. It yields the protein CSVEDPHGRGEAQYF.

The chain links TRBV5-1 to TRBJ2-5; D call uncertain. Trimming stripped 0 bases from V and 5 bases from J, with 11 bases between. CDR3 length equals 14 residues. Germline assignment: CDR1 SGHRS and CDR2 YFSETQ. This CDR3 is CASSLGQTGETQYF. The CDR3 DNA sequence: TGCGCCAGCAGCTTGGGCCAGACTGGGGAGACCCAGTACTTC. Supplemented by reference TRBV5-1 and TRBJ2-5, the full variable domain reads KAGVTQTPRYLIKTRGQQVTLSCSPISGHRSVSWYQQTPGQGLQFLFEYFSETQRNKGNFPGRFSGRQFSNSRSEMNVSTLELGDSALYLCASSLGQTGETQYFGPGTRLLVL.

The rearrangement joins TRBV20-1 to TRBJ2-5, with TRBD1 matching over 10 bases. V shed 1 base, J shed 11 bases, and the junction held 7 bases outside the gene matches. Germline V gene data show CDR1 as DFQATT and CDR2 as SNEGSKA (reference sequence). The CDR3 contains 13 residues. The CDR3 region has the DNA TGCAGTGCTAGAGGACAGGGGGCATCTGAGCAGTACTTC. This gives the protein CSARGQGASEQYF.

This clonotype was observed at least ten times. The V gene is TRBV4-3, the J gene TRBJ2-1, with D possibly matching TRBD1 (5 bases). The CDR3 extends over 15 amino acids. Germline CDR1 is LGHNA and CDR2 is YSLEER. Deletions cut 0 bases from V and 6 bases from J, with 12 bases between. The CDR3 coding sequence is TGCGCCAGCAGCCAAGACCCCAGGGAAAGCAATGAGCAGTTCTTC. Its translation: CASSQDPRESNEQFF.

The CDR3 loop is CASSDRDSQETQYF. The DNA of the CDR3 is TGCGCCAGCAGCGACCGGGACAGCCAAGAGACCCAGTACTTC. The chain has TRBV5-1 and TRBJ2-5; TRBD1 agrees at 7 bases. The V gene end was trimmed by 4 bases and the J gene end by 1 base; junction bases not matched to a gene: 4. The CDR3 has 14 residues. Germline CDR1 reads SGHRS; CDR2 reads YFSETQ.

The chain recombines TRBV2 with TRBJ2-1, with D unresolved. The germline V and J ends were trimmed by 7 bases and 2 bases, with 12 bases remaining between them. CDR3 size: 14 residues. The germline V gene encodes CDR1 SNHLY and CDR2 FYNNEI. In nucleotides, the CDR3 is TGTGCCAGCAACCTCGAACCCACCTACAATGAGCAGTTCTTC. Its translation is CASNLEPTYNEQFF.

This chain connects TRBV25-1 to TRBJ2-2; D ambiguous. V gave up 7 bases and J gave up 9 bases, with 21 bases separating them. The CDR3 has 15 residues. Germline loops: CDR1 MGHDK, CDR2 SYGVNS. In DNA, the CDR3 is TGTGCCAGCAATGATAACCGGGTGTTCGCCAGGGAGCTGTTTTTT. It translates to CASNDNRVFARELFF.

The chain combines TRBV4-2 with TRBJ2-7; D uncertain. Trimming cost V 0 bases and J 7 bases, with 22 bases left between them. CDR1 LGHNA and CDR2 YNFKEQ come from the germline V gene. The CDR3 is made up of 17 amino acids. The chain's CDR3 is CASSQDRAGRSSEEQYF. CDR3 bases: TGTGCCAGCAGCCAAGATAGAGCCGGGCGATCCTCCGAGGAGCAGTACTTC.

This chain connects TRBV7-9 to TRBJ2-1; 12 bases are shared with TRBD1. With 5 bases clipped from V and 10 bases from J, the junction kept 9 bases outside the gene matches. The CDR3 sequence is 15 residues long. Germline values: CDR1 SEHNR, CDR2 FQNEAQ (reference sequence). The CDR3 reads CASSTLGTGGNEQFF. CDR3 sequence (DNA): TGTGCCAGCAGCACACTCGGGACAGGGGGCAACGAGCAGTTCTTC.

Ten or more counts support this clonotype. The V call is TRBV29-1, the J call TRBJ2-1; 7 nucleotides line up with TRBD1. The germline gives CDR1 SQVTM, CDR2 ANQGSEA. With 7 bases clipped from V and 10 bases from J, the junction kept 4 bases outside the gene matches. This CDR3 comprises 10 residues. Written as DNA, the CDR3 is TGCAGCGCTACAGGGGACGAGCAGTTCTTC. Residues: CSATGDEQFF.

In nucleotides, the CDR3 is TGTGCCAGCAGGGACAGGGGAAACATTCAGTACTTC. It specifies CASRDRGNIQYF. The chain recombines TRBV7-9 with TRBJ2-4; 9 bases line up with TRBD1. Trimming removed 6 bases from V and 6 bases from J; junction bases left unmatched: 0. Germline CDR1 SEHNR, CDR2 FQNEAQ (reference sequence). The CDR3 runs to 12 residues.

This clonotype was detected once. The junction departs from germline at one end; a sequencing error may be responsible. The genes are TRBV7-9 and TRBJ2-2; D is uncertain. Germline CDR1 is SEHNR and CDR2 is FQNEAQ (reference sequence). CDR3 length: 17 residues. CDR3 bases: TGTGCCAGCACCTTAACGAGCTTACAGTTTGGTCCCGGGGAGCTGTTTTTT. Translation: CASTLTSLQFGPGELFF.

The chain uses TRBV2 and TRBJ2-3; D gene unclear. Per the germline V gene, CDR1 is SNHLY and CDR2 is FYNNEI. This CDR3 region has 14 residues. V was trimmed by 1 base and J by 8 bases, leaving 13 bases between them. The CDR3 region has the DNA TGTGCCAGCAGTGAAGGAGCTAGTCAAGGTACGCAGTATTTT. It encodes CASSEGASQGTQYF.

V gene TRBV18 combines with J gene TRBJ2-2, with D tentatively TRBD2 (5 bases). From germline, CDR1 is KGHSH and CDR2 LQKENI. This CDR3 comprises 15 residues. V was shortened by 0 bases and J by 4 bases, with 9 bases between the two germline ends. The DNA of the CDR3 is TGTGCCAGCTCACCACCAGAGCGGACCACCGGGGAGCTGTTTTTT. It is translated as CASSPPERTTGELFF.

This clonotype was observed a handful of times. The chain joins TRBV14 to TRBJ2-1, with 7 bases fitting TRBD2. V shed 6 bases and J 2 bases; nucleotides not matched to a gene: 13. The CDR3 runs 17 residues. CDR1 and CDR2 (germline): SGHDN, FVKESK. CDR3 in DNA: TGTGCCAGCAGTAGACCACGAGCGGGGTCCACCTACAATGAGCAGTTCTTC. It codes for CASSRPRAGSTYNEQFF.

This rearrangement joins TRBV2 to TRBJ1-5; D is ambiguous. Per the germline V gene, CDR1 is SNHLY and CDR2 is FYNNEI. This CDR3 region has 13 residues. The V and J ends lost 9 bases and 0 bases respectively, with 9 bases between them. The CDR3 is CASMRDSNQPQHF. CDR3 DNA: TGTGCCAGTATGAGGGATAGCAATCAGCCCCAGCATTTT.

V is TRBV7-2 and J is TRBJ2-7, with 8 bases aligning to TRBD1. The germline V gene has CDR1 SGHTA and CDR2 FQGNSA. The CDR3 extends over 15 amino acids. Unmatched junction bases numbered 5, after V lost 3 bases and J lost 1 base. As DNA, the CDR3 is TGTGCCAGCAGCTTTTACAGGGGGGCGTCCTACGAGCAGTACTTC. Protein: CASSFYRGASYEQYF.

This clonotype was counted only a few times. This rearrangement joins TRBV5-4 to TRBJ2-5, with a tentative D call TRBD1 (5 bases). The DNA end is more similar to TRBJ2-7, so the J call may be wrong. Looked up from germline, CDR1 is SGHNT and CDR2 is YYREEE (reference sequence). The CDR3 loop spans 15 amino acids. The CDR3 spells CASSTDSAAVYEQYF. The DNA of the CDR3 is TGTGCCAGCAGCACCGACAGCGCCGCCGTCTACGAGCAGTACTTC.

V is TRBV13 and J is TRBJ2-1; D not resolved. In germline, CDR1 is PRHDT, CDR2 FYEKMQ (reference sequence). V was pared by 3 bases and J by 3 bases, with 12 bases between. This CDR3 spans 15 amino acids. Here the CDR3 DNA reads TGTGCCAGCAGCTTGGGCAGGACCCTCTACAATGAGCAGTTCTTC. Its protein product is CASSLGRTLYNEQFF.

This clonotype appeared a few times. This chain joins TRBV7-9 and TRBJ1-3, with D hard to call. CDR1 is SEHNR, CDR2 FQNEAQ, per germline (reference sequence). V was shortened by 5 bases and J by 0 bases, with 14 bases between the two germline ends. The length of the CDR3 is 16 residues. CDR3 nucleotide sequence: TGTGCCAGCAGCCCTTTTCGGCAGTTCTCTGGAAACACCATATATTTT. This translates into CASSPFRQFSGNTIYF.